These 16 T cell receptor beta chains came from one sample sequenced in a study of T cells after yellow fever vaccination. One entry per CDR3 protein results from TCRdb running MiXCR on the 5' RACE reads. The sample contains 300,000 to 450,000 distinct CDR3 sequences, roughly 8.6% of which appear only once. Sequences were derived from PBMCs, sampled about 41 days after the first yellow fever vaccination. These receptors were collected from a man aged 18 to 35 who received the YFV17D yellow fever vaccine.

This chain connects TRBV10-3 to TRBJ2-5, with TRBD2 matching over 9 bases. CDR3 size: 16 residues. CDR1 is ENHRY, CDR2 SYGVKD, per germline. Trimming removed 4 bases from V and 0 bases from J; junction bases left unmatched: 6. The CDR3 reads CAISGGIAGDQETQYF. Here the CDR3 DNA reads TGTGCCATCAGTGGGGGTATAGCGGGGGACCAAGAGACCCAGTACTTC.

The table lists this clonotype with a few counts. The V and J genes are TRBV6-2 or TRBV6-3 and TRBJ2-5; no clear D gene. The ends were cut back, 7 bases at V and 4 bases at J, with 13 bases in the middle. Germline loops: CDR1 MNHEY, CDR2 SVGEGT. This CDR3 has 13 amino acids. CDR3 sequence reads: CASTSDLRETQYF. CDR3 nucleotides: TGTGCCAGCACCAGCGACCTGAGAGAGACCCAGTACTTC.

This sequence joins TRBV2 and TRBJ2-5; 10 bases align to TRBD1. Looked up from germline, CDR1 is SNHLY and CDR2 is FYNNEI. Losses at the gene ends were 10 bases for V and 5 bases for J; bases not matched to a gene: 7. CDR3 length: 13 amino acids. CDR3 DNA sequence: TGTGCCACCTTGACAGGGGGCCGGGAGACCCAGTACTTC. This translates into CATLTGGRETQYF. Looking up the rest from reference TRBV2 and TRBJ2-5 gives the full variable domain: EPEVTQTPSHQVTQMGQEVILRCVPISNHLYFYWYRQILGQKVEFLVSFYNNEISEKSEIFDDQFSVERPDGSNFTLKIRSTKLEDSAMYFCATLTGGRETQYFGPGTRLLVL.

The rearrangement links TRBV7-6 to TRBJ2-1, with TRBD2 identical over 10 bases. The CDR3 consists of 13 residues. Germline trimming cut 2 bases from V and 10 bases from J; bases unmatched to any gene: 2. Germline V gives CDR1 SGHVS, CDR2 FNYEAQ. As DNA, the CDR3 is TGTGCCAGCAGCTTACTGGGACTAGCGGAGCAGTTCTTC. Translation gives CASSLLGLAEQFF. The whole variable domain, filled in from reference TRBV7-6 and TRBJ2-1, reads GAGVSQSPRYKVTKRGQDVALRCDPISGHVSLYWYRQALGQGPEFLTYFNYEAQQDKSGLPNDRFSAERPEGSISTLTIQRTEQRDSAMYRCASSLLGLAEQFFGPGTRLTVL.

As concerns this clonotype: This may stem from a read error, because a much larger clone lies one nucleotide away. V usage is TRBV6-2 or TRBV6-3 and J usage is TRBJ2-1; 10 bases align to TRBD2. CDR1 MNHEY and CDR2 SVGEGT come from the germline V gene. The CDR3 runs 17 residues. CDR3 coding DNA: TGTGCCGGCAGCCACTACCCTTCCAGCGGGGGGGCTAATGAGCAGTTCTTC. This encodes CAGSHYPSSGGANEQFF.

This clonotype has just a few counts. The CDR3 DNA reads as TGTGCCATCTCATATTACGTCGGGGAGCTGTTTTTT. Residues: CAISYYVGELFF. V is TRBV10-3 and J is TRBJ2-2; D unclear. The CDR3 has 12 residues. CDR1 and CDR2 (germline): ENHRY, SYGVKD. Between the trimmed V and J ends, which lost 8 bases and 7 bases, there was a span of 11 bases.

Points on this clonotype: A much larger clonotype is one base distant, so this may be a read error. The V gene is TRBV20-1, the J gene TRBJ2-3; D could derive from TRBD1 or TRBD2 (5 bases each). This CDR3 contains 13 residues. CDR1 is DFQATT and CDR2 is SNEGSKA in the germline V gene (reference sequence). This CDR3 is CSAPGPSIDTQYF. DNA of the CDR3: TGCAGTGCCCCGGGGCCAAGCATAGATACGCAGTATTTT.

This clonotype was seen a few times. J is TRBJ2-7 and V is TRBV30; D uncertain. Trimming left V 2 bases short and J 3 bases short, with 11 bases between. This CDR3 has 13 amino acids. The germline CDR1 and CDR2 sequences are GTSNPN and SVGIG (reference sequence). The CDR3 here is CAWSLGWSYEQYF. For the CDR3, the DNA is TGTGCCTGGAGTCTTGGTTGGAGCTACGAGCAGTACTTC.

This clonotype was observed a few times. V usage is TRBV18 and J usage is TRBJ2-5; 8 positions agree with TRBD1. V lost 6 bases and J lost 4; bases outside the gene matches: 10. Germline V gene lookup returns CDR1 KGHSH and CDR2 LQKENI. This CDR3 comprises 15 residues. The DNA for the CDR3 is TGTGCCAGCTCTCCGTACGGACAGGGTGCAGAGACCCAGTACTTC. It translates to CASSPYGQGAETQYF.

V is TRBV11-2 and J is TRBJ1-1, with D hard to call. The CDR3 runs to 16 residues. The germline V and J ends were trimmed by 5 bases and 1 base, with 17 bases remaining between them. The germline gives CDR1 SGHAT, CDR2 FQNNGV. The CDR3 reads CASSPRREWGNTEAFF. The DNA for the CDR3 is TGTGCCAGCAGCCCCCGGAGGGAGTGGGGGAACACTGAAGCTTTCTTT.

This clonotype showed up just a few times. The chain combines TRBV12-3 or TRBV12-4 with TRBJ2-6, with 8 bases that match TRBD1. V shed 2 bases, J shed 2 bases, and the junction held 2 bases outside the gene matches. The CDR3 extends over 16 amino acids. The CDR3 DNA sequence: TGTGCCAGCAGTTTAAGCAGGGGGCCTGGGGCCAACGTCCTGACTTTC. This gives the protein CASSLSRGPGANVLTF.

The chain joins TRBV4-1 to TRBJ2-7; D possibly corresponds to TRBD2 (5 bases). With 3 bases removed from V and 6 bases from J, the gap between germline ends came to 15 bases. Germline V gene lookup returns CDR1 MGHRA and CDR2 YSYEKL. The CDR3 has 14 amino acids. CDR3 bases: TGCGCCAGCAGCCAGAACAGAAACCGGGGCGAGCAGTACGTC. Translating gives CASSQNRNRGEQYV.

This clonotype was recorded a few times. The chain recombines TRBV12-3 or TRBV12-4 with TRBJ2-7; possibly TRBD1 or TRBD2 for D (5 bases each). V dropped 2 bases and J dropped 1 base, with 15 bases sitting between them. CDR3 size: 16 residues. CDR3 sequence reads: CASSLWGLRGSYEQYF. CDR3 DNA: TGTGCCAGCAGTTTATGGGGTCTGAGGGGTTCCTACGAGCAGTACTTC.

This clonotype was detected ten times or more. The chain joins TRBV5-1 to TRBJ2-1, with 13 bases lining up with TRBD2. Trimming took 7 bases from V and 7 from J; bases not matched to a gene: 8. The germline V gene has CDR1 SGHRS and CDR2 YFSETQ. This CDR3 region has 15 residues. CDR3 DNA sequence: TGCGCCAGCCGACTAGCGGGGGGTACCGTAAATGAGCAGTTCTTC. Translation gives CASRLAGGTVNEQFF.

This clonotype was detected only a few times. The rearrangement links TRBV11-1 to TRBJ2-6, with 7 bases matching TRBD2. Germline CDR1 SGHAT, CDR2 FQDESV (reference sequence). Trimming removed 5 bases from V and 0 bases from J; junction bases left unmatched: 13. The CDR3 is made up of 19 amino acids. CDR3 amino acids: CASSAGRAYYFSGANVLTF. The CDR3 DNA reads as TGTGCCAGCAGCGCGGGGAGGGCCTACTACTTCTCTGGGGCCAACGTCCTGACTTTC. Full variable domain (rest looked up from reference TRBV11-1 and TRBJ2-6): EAEVAQSPRYKITEKSQAVAFWCDPISGHATLYWYRQILGQGPELLVQFQDESVVDDSQLPKDRFSAERLKGVDSTLKIQPAELGDSAMYLCASSAGRAYYFSGANVLTFGAGSRLTVL.

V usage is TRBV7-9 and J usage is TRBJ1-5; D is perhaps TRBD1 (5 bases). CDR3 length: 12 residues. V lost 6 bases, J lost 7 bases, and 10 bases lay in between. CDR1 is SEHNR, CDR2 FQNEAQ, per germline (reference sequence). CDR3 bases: TGTGCCAGCAGTCGGCAGGGACAGCCCCAGCATTTT. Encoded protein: CASSRQGQPQHF.